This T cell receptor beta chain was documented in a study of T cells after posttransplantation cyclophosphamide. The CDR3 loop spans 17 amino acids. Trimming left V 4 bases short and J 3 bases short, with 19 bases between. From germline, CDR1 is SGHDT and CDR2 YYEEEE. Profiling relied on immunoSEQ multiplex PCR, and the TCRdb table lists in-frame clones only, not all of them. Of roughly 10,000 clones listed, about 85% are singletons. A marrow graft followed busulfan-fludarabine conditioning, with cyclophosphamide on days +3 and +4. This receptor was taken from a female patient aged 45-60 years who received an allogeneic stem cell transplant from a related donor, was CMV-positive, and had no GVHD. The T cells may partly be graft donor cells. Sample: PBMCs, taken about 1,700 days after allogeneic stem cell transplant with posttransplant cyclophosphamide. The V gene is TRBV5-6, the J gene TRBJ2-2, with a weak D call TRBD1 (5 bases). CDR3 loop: CASSATVGAYYTGELFF. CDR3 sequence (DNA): TGTGCCAGCAGCGCGACTGTAGGGGCGTATTACACCGGGGAGCTGTTTTTT.